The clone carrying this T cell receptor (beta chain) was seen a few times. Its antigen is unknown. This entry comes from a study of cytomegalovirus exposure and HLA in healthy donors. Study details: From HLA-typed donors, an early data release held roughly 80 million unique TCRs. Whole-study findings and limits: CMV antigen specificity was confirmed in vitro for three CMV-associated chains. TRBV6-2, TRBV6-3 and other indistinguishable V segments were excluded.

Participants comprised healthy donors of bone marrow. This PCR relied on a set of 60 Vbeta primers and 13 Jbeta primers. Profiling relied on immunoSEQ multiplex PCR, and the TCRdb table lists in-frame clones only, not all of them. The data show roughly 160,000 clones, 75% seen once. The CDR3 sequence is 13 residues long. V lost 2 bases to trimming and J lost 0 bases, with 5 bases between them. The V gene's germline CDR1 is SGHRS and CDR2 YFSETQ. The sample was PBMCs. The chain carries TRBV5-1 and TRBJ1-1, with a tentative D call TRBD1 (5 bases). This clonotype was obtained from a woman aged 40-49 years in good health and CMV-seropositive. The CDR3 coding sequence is TGCGCCAGCAGCTTAGGGGTGAACACTGAAGCTTTCTTT. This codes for CASSLGVNTEAFF.